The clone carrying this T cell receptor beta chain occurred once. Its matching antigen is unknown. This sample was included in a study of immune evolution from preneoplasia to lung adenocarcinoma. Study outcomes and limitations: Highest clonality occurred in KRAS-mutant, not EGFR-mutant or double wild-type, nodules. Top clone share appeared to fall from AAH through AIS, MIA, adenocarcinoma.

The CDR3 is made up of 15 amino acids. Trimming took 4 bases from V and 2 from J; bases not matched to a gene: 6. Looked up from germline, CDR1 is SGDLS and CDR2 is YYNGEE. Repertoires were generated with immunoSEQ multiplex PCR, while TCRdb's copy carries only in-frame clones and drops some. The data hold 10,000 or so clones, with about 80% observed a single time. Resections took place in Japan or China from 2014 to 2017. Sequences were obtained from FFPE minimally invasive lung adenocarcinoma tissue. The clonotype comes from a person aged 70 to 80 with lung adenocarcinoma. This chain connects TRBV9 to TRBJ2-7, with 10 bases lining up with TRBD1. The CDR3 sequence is CASSRAGTGAYEQYF. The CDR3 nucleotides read TGTGCCAGCAGCCGAGCCGGGACAGGGGCCTACGAGCAGTACTTC.